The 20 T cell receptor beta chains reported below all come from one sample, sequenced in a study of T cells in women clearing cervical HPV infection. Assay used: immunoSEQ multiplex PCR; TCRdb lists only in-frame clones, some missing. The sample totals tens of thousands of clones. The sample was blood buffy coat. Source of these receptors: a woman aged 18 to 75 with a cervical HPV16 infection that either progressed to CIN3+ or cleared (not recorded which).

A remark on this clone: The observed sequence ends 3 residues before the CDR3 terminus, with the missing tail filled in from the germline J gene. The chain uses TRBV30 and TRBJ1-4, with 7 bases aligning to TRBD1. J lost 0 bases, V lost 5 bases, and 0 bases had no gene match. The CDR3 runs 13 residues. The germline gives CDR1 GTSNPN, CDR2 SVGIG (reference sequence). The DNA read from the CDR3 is TGTGCCTGGCAGGGGGCAACTAATGAAAAA. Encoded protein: CAWQGATNEK. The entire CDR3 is CAWQGATNEKLFF.

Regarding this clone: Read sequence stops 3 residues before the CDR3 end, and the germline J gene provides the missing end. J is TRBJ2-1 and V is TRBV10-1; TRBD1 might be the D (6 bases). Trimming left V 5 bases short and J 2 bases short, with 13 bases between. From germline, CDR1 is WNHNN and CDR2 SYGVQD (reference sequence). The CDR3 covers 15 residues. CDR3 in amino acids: CASSRKGVTYNEQFF. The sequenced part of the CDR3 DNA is TGCGCCAGCAGTCGAAAGGGGGTTACCTACAATGAG.

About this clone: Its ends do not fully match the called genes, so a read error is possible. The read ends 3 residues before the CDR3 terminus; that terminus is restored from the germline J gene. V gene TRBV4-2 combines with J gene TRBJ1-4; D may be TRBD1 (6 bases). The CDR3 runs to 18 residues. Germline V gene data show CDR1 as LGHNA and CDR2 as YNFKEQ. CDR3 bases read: TGCGCCAGCAGCCCCAGAGCGCCGGAGGGGGCAACTAATGAAAAA. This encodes CASSPRAPEGATNEK. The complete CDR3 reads CASSPRAPEGATNEKLFF.

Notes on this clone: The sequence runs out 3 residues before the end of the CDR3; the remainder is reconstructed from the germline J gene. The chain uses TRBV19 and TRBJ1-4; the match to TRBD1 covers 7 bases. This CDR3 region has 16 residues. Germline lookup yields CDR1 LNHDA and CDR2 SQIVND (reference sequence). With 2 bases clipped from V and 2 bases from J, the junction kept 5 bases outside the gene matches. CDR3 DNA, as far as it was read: TGTGCCAGTAGTATACAGGGGGGATCGACTAATGAAAAA. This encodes CASSIQGGSTNEK. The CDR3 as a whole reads CASSIQGGSTNEKLFF.

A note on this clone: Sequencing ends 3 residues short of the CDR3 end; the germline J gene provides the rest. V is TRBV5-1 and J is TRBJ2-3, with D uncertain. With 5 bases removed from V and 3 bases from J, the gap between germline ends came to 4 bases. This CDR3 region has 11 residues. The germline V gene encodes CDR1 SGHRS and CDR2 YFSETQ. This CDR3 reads CASRYTDTQYF. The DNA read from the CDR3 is TGCGCCAGCAGGTATACAGATACG. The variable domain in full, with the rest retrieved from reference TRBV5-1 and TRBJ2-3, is KAGVTQTPRYLIKTRGQQVTLSCSPISGHRSVSWYQQTPGQGLQFLFEYFSETQRNKGNFPGRFSGRQFSNSRSEMNVSTLELGDSALYLCASRYTDTQYFGPGTRLTVL.

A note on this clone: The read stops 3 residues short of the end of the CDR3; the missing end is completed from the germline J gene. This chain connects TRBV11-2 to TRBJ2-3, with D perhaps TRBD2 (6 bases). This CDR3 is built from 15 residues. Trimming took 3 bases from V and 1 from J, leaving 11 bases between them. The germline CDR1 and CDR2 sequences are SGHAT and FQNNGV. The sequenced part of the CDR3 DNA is TGTGCCAGCAGCTTTCGGGCTAGCGGCACAGATACG. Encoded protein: CASSFRASGTDT. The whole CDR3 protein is CASSFRASGTDTQYF.

The sequenced CDR3 bases are TGCAGTGCTTCGGACAACTCCTACGAG. Its protein is CSASDNSYE. The CDR3 as a whole reads CSASDNSYEQYF. The gene calls are TRBV20-1 and TRBJ2-7; D perhaps matches TRBD1 (5 bases). The CDR3 end falls 3 residues outside the read, so it is completed with the germline J gene. Trimming pared 5 bases from V and 0 bases from J, leaving 8 bases between. CDR1 and CDR2 (germline): DFQATT, SNEGSKA (reference sequence). This CDR3 is 12 amino acids long.

The covered CDR3 bases are TGCGCCAGCAGCTTTCGATTTAACGCTAACTCCTACAATGAG. It specifies CASSFRFNANSYNE. In full, the CDR3 reads CASSFRFNANSYNEQFF. This chain links TRBV5-1 with TRBJ2-1; D is undetermined. The CDR3 extends 3 residues past the end of the read, so its final part is completed from the germline J gene. Germline-derived CDR1 and CDR2 are SGHRS and YFSETQ. CDR3 size: 17 residues. Deletions cut 2 bases from V and 0 bases from J, with 15 bases between.

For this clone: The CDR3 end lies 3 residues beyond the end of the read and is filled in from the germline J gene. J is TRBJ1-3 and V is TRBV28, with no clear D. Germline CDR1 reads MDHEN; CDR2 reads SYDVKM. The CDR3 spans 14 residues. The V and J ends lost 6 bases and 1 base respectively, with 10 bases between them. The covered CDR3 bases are TGTGCCAGCAGAGTCATGAGGTCTGGAAACACC. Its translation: CASRVMRSGNT. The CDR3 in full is CASRVMRSGNTIYF.

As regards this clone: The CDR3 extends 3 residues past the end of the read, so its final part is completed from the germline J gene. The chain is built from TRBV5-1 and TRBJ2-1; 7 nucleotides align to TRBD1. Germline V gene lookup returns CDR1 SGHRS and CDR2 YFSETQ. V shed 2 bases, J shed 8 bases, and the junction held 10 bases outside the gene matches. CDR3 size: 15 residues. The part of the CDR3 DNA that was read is TGCGCCAGCAGCTTCCGGGACAGCCGGACCGATGAG. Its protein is CASSFRDSRTDE. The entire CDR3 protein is CASSFRDSRTDEQFF.

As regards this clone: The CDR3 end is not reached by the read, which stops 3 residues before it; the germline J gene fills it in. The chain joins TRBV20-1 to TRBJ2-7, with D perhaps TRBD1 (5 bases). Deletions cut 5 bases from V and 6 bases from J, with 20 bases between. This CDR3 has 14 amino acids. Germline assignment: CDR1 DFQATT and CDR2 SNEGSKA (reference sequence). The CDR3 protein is CSAFGGRAACEQYF. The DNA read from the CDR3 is TGCAGTGCTTTCGGCGGCAGGGCGGCCTGCGAG.

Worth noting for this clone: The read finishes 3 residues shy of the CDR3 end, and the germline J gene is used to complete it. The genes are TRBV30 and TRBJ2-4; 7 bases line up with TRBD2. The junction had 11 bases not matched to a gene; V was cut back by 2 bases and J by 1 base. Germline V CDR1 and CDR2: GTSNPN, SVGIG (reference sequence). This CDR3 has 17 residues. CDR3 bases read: TGTGCCTGGAGTCGGCCCCTAGCGGAAAGGGCCAAAAACATT. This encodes CAWSRPLAERAKNI. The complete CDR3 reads CAWSRPLAERAKNIQYF.

The CDR3 here is CASSVEGAQNEQYF. The CDR3 DNA, read in part, is TGTGCCAGCAGTGTAGAAGGGGCGCAAAACGAG. V usage is TRBV2 and J usage is TRBJ2-7; possible D gene TRBD1, 5 bases. The sequenced fragment ends 3 residues before the CDR3 boundary, so the rest is inferred from the germline J gene. Germline V lookup: CDR1 SNHLY, CDR2 FYNNEI. V lost 4 bases, J lost 5 bases, and 15 bases lay in between. This CDR3 has 14 amino acids.

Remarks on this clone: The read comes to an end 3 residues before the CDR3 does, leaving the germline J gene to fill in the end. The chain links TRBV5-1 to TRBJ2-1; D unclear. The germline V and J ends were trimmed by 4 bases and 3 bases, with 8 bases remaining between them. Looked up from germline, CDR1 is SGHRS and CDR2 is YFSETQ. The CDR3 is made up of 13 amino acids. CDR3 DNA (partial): TGCGCCAGCAGCCGGGTTGGCTACAATGAG. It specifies CASSRVGYNE. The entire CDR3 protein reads CASSRVGYNEQFF.

The sequenced part of the CDR3 DNA is TGCAGTGCCACCTTAGGGCCCGGAGGGGTGAACACTGAA. It yields the protein CSATLGPGGVNTE. The whole CDR3 sequence reads CSATLGPGGVNTEAFF. The chain combines TRBV20-1 with TRBJ1-1; tentative D call: TRBD1 (5 bases). The read ends 3 residues before the CDR3 terminus; that terminus is restored from the germline J gene. The CDR3 sequence is 16 residues long. V was cut by 6 bases and J by 0 bases, with 20 bases left in between. Germline values: CDR1 DFQATT, CDR2 SNEGSKA (reference sequence).

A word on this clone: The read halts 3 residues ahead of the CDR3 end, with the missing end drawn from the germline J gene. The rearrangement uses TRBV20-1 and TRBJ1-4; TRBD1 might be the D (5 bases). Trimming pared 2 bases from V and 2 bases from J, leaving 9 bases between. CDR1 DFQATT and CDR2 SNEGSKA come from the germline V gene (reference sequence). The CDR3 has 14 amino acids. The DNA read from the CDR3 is TGCAGTGCTAGATCAGGGATTACTAATGAAAAA. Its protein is CSARSGITNEK. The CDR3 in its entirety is CSARSGITNEKLFF.

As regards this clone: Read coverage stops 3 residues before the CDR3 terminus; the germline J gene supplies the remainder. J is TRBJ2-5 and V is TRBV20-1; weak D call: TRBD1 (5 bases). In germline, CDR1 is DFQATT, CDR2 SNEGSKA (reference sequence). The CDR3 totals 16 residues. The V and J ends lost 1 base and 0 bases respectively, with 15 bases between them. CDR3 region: CSARALEGADQETQYF. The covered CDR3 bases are TGCAGTGCTAGAGCCCTGGAAGGGGCGGACCAAGAGACC.

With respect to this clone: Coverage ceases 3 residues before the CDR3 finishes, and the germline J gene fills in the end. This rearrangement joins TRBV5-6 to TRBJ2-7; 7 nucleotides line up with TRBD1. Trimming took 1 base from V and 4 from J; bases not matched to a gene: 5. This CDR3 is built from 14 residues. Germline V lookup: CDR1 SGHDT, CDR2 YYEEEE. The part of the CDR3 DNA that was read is TGTGCCAGCAGCTTGCGAGACAGGGAGTACGAG. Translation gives CASSLRDREYE. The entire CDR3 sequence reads CASSLRDREYEQYF.

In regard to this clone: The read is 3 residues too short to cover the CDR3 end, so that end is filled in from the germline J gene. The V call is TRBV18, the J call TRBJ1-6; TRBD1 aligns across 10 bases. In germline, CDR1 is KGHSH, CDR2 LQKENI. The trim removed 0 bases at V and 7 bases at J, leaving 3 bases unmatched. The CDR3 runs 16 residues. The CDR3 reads CASSPPGGQGNSPLHF. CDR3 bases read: TGTGCCAGCTCACCACCGGGGGGACAGGGGAATTCACCC. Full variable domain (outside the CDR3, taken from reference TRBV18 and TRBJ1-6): NAGVMQNPRHLVRRRGQEARLRCSPMKGHSHVYWYRQLPEEGLKFMVYLQKENIIDESGMPKERFSAEFPKEGPSILRIQQVVRGDSAAYFCASSPPGGQGNSPLHFGNGTRLTVT.

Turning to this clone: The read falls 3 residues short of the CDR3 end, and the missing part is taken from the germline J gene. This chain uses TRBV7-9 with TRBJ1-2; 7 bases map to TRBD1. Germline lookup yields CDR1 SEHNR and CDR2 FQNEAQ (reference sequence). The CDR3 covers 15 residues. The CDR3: CASSLSTTGTLGYTF. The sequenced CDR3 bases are TGTGCCAGCAGCTTATCCACGACAGGGACTCTCGGC.